A single sample gave rise to the 9 T cell receptor beta chains below, sequenced in a study of graft-versus-host responses after intestinal transplantation. Antigen specificity for these receptors is unknown. The table came from immunoSEQ multiplex PCR; TCRdb's copy has only in-frame clones and leaves some out. In the table there are about 66,000 clones, less than 95% of which are singletons. Sequences were derived from unstimulated CD8+ T cells sorted from spleen or lymph node cells, sampled before intestinal transplant. The receptors derive from a human donor who received an intestinal transplant.

The V gene is TRBV9, the J gene TRBJ1-3, with 8 bases fitting TRBD1. CDR1 SGDLS and CDR2 YYNGEE come from the germline V gene. CDR3 length: 15 residues. V was clipped by 0 bases and J by 1 base; unmatched bases: 0. CDR3 protein: CASSVGTGSGNTIYF. The CDR3 coding sequence is TGTGCCAGCAGCGTAGGGACAGGGTCTGGAAACACCATATATTTT.

The rearrangement joins TRBV29-1 to TRBJ1-2; a weak D match, TRBD1 (6 bases). This CDR3 is built from 13 residues. The germline CDR1 and CDR2 sequences are SQVTM and ANQGSEA. Trimming shortened V by 6 bases and J by 8 bases, and 19 bases separated the two germline ends. The CDR3 protein is CSVGPTGLGGYTF. The CDR3 nucleotides are TGCAGCGTAGGACCTACAGGGTTAGGAGGCTACACCTTC. The full variable domain, its missing parts supplied by reference TRBV29-1 and TRBJ1-2, is SAVISQKPSRDICQRGTSLTIQCQVDSQVTMMFWYRQQPGQSLTLIATANQGSEATYESGFVIDKFPISRPNLTFSTLTVSNMSPEDSSIYLCSVGPTGLGGYTFGSGTRLTVV.

The chain combines TRBV29-1 with TRBJ2-1, with 7 positions matching TRBD2. This CDR3 spans 14 amino acids. Germline V gene data show CDR1 as SQVTM and CDR2 as ANQGSEA. V lost 4 bases to trimming and J lost 6 bases; unmatched junction nucleotides: 9. The CDR3 reads CSVVWLAASNEQFF. The CDR3 DNA sequence: TGCAGCGTTGTGTGGCTAGCGGCTTCCAATGAGCAGTTCTTC.

Notes on this clone: This same CDR3 is encoded by further DNA sequences in the sample. V and J are TRBV11-2 and TRBJ2-7; D gene uncertain. The CDR3 is made up of 11 amino acids. Germline V gene lookup returns CDR1 SGHAT and CDR2 FQNNGV. V lost 5 bases and J 3 bases, leaving 5 bases between the germline ends. The CDR3 loop is CASSLNYEQYF. CDR3 nucleotides: TGTGCCAGCAGCCTAAACTACGAGCAGTACTTC.

This sequence joins TRBV2 and TRBJ1-1; D possibly corresponds to TRBD1 (5 bases). The ends were cut back, 3 bases at V and 3 bases at J, with 11 bases in the middle. The CDR3 spans 14 residues. The germline gives CDR1 SNHLY, CDR2 FYNNEI. The CDR3 coding sequence is TGTGCCAGCAGTGATTTTACGGGGGACACTGAAGCTTTCTTT. Translating it yields CASSDFTGDTEAFF.

This clone was picked up one time. J is TRBJ2-1 and V is TRBV19, with D possibly matching TRBD1 (5 bases). Germline-derived CDR1 and CDR2 are LNHDA and SQIVND (reference sequence). Trimming removed 3 bases from V and 0 bases from J, with 9 bases in between. CDR3 size: 15 residues. CDR3 protein: CASSITGNSYNEQFF. In nucleotides, the CDR3 is TGTGCCAGTAGTATCACAGGCAACTCCTACAATGAGCAGTTCTTC.

This rearrangement joins TRBV6-5 to TRBJ1-1, with D uncertain. Trimming took 10 bases from V and 4 from J, leaving 19 bases between them. The CDR3 extends over 14 amino acids. The germline CDR1 and CDR2 sequences are MNHEY and SVGAGI. CDR3: CATNQMAGSTEAFF. As DNA, the CDR3 is TGTGCCACCAACCAAATGGCCGGGAGCACTGAAGCTTTCTTT.

This chain links TRBV7-9 with TRBJ2-7, with TRBD2 identical over 9 bases. V shed 5 bases and J 3 bases; nucleotides not matched to a gene: 17. CDR3 size: 18 residues. The germline V gene encodes CDR1 SEHNR and CDR2 FQNEAQ (reference sequence). The CDR3 nucleotides are TGTGCCAGCAGCACCGGGAACCCTACTAGCGGGCCGCACTACGAGCAGTACTTC. It yields the protein CASSTGNPTSGPHYEQYF.

The gene calls are TRBV25-1 and TRBJ1-1; 7 bases are shared with TRBD1. Germline lookup yields CDR1 MGHDK and CDR2 SYGVNS. The CDR3 is made up of 15 amino acids. V gave up 0 bases and J gave up 3 bases; unmatched junction bases: 4. The DNA for the CDR3 is TGTGCCAGCAGTGAATACAGGGGGATGGACACTGAAGCTTTCTTT. Protein: CASSEYRGMDTEAFF.